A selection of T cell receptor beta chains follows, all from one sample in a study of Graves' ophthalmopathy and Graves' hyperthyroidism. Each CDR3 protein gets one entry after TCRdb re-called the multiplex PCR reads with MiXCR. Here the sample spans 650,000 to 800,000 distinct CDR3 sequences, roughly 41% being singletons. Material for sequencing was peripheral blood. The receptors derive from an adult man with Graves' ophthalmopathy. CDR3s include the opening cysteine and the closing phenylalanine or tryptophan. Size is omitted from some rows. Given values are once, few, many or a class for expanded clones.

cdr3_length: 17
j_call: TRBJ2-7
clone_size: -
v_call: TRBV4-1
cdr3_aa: CASSQGAPGTGGAEQYF

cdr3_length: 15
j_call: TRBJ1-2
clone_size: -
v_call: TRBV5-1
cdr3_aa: CASSLEQHPNYGYTF

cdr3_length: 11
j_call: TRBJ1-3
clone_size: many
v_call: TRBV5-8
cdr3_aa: CATREGNTIYF

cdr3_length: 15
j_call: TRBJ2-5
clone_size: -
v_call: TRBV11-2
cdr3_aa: CASSLFGVIQETQYF

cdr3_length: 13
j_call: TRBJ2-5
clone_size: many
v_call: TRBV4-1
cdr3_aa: CASSQDDGETQYF

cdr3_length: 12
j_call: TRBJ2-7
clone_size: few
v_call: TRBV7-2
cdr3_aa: CASTTPPHEQYF

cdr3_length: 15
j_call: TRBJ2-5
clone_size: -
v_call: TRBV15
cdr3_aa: CATSIGAGTQETQYF

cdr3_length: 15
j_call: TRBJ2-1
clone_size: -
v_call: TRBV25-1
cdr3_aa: CASSAGTSFYNEQFF

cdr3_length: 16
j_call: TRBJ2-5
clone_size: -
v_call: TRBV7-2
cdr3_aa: CASRNNRGPRQETQYF

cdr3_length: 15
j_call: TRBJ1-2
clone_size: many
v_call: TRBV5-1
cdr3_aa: CASSLQGQGVYGYTF